This passage covers 26 T cell receptor beta chains from one sample sequenced in a study of T cell repertoires in cytomegalovirus infection. A single record per CDR3 protein comes from TCRdb applying MiXCR to the reads. Among over 250,000 distinct CDR3 sequences listed, about 20% were seen once. Their recognized antigens are unknown. The sequences come from cultured PBMCs, collected from culture after CMV antigen stimulation. Receptor source: a human donor in good health (CMV status not recorded). Some clones in this sample may be carry-over from other donors' samples.

This clonotype has just a few counts. This rearrangement joins TRBV4-2 to TRBJ2-2; 8 nucleotides match TRBD2. The CDR3 has 16 amino acids. Germline CDR1 and CDR2: LGHNA and YNFKEQ. Trimming at V came to 0 bases and at J to 3 bases, leaving 3 bases not matched to a gene. CDR3 bases: TGTGCCAGCAGCCAAGATCGCGGGAGGTACACCGGGGAGCTGTTTTTT. Its translation is CASSQDRGRYTGELFF.

This clonotype appeared many times. Here the CDR3 DNA reads TGTGCCAGCAGACGGATCGGGTCCCCCCCACAATCGACCCAGTACTTC. It yields the protein CASRRIGSPPQSTQYF. The chain employs TRBV7-2 and TRBJ2-5, with unresolved D. The germline V gene has CDR1 SGHTA and CDR2 FQGNSA. V lost 6 bases and J lost 7, with 24 bases in between. The CDR3 spans 16 residues.

This clonotype was counted ten times or more. This sequence joins TRBV7-2 and TRBJ2-3; D is uncertain. The CDR3 totals 15 residues. Between the trimmed V and J ends, which lost 1 base and 9 bases, there was a span of 17 bases. Germline V gene sequence: CDR1 SGHTA, CDR2 FQGNSA. The CDR3 DNA reads TGTGCCAGCAGCTTAGGTTCCCCGACTTGGCCAACGCAGTATTTT. Protein sequence: CASSLGSPTWPTQYF.

The V and J genes are TRBV11-2 and TRBJ2-4; 16 bases match TRBD2. Germline V gene lookup returns CDR1 SGHAT and CDR2 FQNNGV. CDR3 size: 22 residues. V was pared by 5 bases and J by 0 bases, with 16 bases of the junction left unmatched. CDR3 sequence reads: CASSPGTSGRAPPSLAKNIQYF. DNA of the CDR3: TGTGCCAGCAGCCCCGGGACTAGCGGGAGGGCCCCTCCCTCTCTAGCCAAAAACATTCAGTACTTC.

The chain is built from TRBV5-6 and TRBJ1-1; unclear D gene. The CDR3 covers 13 residues. Germline V gene sequence: CDR1 SGHDT, CDR2 YYEEEE. Trimming stripped 4 bases from V and 7 bases from J, with 14 bases between. The CDR3 is CASSLTWRGEAFF. DNA for the CDR3: TGTGCCAGCAGCCTCACCTGGCGGGGTGAAGCTTTCTTT.

This clonotype has ten or more counts. J is TRBJ2-1 and V is TRBV7-2, with TRBD2 identical over 8 bases. The CDR3 totals 15 residues. With V trimmed by 8 bases and J by 3 bases, 9 bases remained unmatched. From germline, CDR1 is SGHTA and CDR2 FQGNSA. The CDR3: CASAEAGALYNEQFF. In nucleotides, the CDR3 is TGTGCCAGCGCGGAAGCGGGAGCGCTCTACAATGAGCAGTTCTTC.

This chain uses TRBV7-6 with TRBJ1-1; 8 bases match TRBD1. Trimming cost V 0 bases and J 4 bases; bases outside gene matches: 7. The CDR3 has 16 residues. Germline CDR1 SGHVS, CDR2 FNYEAQ. The CDR3: CASSLAGTGGTTEAFF. For the CDR3, the DNA is TGTGCCAGCAGCTTAGCGGGGACAGGCGGGACCACTGAAGCTTTCTTT.

The V gene is TRBV4-1, the J gene TRBJ1-1; 8 bases are shared with TRBD1. The CDR3 consists of 15 residues. After removal of 4 bases from V and 6 bases from J, the junction contained 10 bases not matched to a gene. Germline V gene lookup returns CDR1 MGHRA and CDR2 YSYEKL. CDR3 loop: CASSPSRGLIPEAFF. Written as DNA, the CDR3 is TGCGCCAGCAGCCCCTCCAGGGGGCTCATCCCTGAAGCTTTCTTT.

This clonotype has ten or more counts. J is TRBJ2-5 and V is TRBV7-2, with 8 bases identical to TRBD2. The CDR3 spans 15 residues. J gave up 4 bases and V 5 bases, and 9 bases lay outside the gene matches. Germline V gene sequence: CDR1 SGHTA, CDR2 FQGNSA. The CDR3 DNA reads as TGTGCCAGCAGCCGTCGCGGTAGCGGGACAGAGACCCAGTACTTC. Its translation: CASSRRGSGTETQYF.

DNA of the CDR3: TGTGCCAGCAGCCAAGATAGAGGGATAGATACGCAGTATTTT. Translating it yields CASSQDRGIDTQYF. V gene TRBV4-2 combines with J gene TRBJ2-3, with D maybe TRBD2 (5 bases). V shed 0 bases and J shed 5 bases, with 9 bases lying between them. The CDR3 loop spans 14 amino acids. The germline V gene has CDR1 LGHNA and CDR2 YNFKEQ.

This clonotype appeared many times. The CDR3 protein is CASSSGGSQETQYF. The DNA of the CDR3 is TGTGCCAGCAGCTCTGGGGGGAGCCAAGAGACCCAGTACTTC. V usage is TRBV7-2 and J usage is TRBJ2-5; possibly TRBD2 for D (6 bases). V lost 4 bases, J lost 1 base, and 10 bases lay in between. There are 14 residues in the CDR3. Germline CDR1 and CDR2: SGHTA and FQGNSA.

The genes are TRBV12-3 or TRBV12-4 and TRBJ2-1, with 13 positions matching TRBD2. The CDR3 spans 15 residues. V shed 3 bases and J 9 bases; nucleotides not matched to a gene: 5. Here the CDR3 DNA reads TGTGCCAGCAGTTTTCTTGGACTAGCGGGGGCTGAGCAGTTCTTC. This sequence encodes CASSFLGLAGAEQFF.

The rearrangement uses TRBV29-1 and TRBJ2-1; 9 nucleotides align to TRBD1. From germline, CDR1 is SQVTM and CDR2 ANQGSEA. V shed 8 bases and J 1 base; nucleotides not matched to a gene: 12. This CDR3 comprises 16 residues. CDR3 residues: CSSPGPGQGSYNEQFF. The CDR3 bases are TGCAGCTCTCCCGGTCCCGGACAGGGGTCCTACAATGAGCAGTTCTTC.

This clonotype turned up a few times. The chain links TRBV12-3 or TRBV12-4 to TRBJ2-1, with 13 bases matching TRBD2. The CDR3 is 13 residues long. The junction had 7 bases not matched to a gene; V was cut back by 4 bases and J by 16 bases. CDR3 in amino acids: CASSSGLAGEGFF. The CDR3 DNA sequence: TGTGCCAGCAGTTCCGGACTAGCGGGAGAAGGATTCTTC.

This clonotype was detected ten times or more. The chain uses TRBV27 and TRBJ2-3; TRBD2 matches 12 bases. V shed 5 bases, J shed 5 bases, and the junction held 8 bases outside the gene matches. This CDR3 has 16 residues. CDR1 and CDR2 from the germline V gene are MNHEY and SMNVEV (reference sequence). DNA for the CDR3: TGTGCCAGCAGTCTCCGATTACTAGCGGGAGGAGATACGCAGTATTTT. It yields the protein CASSLRLLAGGDTQYF.

This clonotype was counted once. V usage is TRBV5-6 and J usage is TRBJ2-3; D ambiguous. With 0 bases removed from V and 4 bases from J, the gap between germline ends came to 12 bases. The V gene's germline CDR1 is SGHDT and CDR2 YYEEEE. This CDR3 contains 15 residues. CDR3 bases: TGTGCCAGCAGCTTGGCCGGAGTCGGCCCAGATACGCAGTATTTT. The encoded protein is CASSLAGVGPDTQYF.

This chain links TRBV19 with TRBJ1-1, with a weak D call TRBD1 (6 bases). Germline V gene lookup returns CDR1 LNHDA and CDR2 SQIVND (reference sequence). The CDR3 consists of 17 residues. V was shortened by 0 bases and J by 1 base, with 15 bases between the two germline ends. This chain's CDR3 is CASSIDLRGSTNTEAFF. As DNA, the CDR3 is TGTGCCAGTAGTATAGATCTCAGGGGTTCTACGAACACTGAAGCTTTCTTT.

This clonotype occurred a few times. The chain has TRBV6-9 and TRBJ2-7; D is unresolved. The CDR3 contains 15 residues. Germline-derived CDR1 and CDR2 are MNHGY and SVAAGI. The V and J ends lost 4 bases and 0 bases respectively, with 13 bases between them. CDR3 in amino acids: CASSLLCRSSYEQYF. CDR3 bases: TGTGCCAGCAGTTTGCTTTGCAGGAGCTCCTACGAGCAGTACTTC.

Remarks on this clonotype: A clone one base away is much larger, so this may be a read error. This chain joins TRBV10-3 and TRBJ1-2; 10 bases map to TRBD1. Germline V gene sequence: CDR1 ENHRY, CDR2 SYGVKD. The CDR3 runs 15 residues. The CDR3 DNA reads as TGTGTCATCAGTGCATGGGACAGGGGCGCCAATGGCTACACCTTC. This translates into CVISAWDRGANGYTF.

This chain uses TRBV7-2 with TRBJ2-7; TRBD2 matches 7 bases. Unmatched junction bases numbered 10, after V lost 5 bases and J lost 0 bases. CDR1 and CDR2 (germline): SGHTA, FQGNSA. The CDR3 has 16 amino acids. The CDR3 sequence is CASSGYRAGSSYEQYF. The CDR3 DNA reads TGTGCCAGCAGCGGATATAGAGCGGGAAGCTCCTACGAGCAGTACTTC.

This clonotype occurred many times. The chain carries TRBV7-2 and TRBJ2-5; the D gene is possibly TRBD2 (6 bases). V gave up 3 bases and J gave up 5 bases, with 10 bases separating them. Per germline, CDR1 SGHTA and CDR2 FQGNSA. The CDR3 runs to 13 residues. The CDR3 DNA reads as TGTGCCAGCAGCTTTAGCGGTCGGGAGACCCAGTACTTC. The encoded protein is CASSFSGRETQYF.

This sequence joins TRBV24-1 and TRBJ2-1; D call uncertain. V lost 1 base and J lost 4, with 1 base in between. The CDR3 length is 12 residues. Germline-derived CDR1 and CDR2 are KGHDR and SFDVKD. In DNA form, the CDR3 reads TGTGCCACCAGTGATTTATACAATGAGCAGTTCTTC. Protein: CATSDLYNEQFF.

This clonotype was seen a few times. The chain recombines TRBV15 with TRBJ2-1; D gene uncertain. The CDR3 is made up of 13 amino acids. V gave up 1 base and J gave up 8 bases, with 9 bases separating them. Germline CDR1 and CDR2: LNHNV and YYDKDF (reference sequence). The CDR3 sequence: CATSRALFYEQFF. The CDR3, as DNA: TGTGCCACCAGCAGAGCTCTTTTTTATGAGCAGTTCTTC.

This clonotype came up many times. The genes are TRBV12-3 or TRBV12-4 and TRBJ1-3; D gene unclear. Trimming took 7 bases from V and 4 from J, leaving 11 bases between them. The CDR3 loop spans 13 amino acids. The CDR3, as DNA: TGTGCCAGCACCACCCTCGGAGGAAACACCATATATTTT. This codes for CASTTLGGNTIYF.

This clonotype showed up many times. The chain couples TRBV12-3 or TRBV12-4 to TRBJ2-3, with D possibly being TRBD1 (5 bases). The CDR3 loop spans 12 amino acids. Trimming shortened V by 4 bases and J by 6 bases, and 8 bases separated the two germline ends. The CDR3 protein is CASSSNRDTQYF. CDR3 coding DNA: TGTGCCAGCAGTTCTAACAGGGATACGCAGTATTTT.

This sequence joins TRBV7-2 and TRBJ2-3, with D possibly being TRBD1 or TRBD2 (5 bases each). The V gene's germline CDR1 is SGHTA and CDR2 FQGNSA. This CDR3 spans 15 amino acids. The ends were cut back, 2 bases at V and 0 bases at J, with 9 bases in the middle. The CDR3 region has the DNA TGTGCCAGCAGCTTACGGGGCGGAAGCACAGATACGCAGTATTTT. Translating it yields CASSLRGGSTDTQYF.